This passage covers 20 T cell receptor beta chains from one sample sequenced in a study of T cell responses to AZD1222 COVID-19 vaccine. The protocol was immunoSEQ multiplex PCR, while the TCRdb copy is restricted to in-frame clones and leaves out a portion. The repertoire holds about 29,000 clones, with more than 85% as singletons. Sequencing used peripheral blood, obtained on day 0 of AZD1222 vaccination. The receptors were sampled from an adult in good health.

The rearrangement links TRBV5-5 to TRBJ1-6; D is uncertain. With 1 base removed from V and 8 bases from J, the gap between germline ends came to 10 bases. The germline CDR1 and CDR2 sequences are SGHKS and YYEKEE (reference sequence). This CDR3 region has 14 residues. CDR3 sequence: CASSLLGMDSPLHF. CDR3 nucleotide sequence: TGTGCCAGCAGCTTGTTAGGGATGGATTCACCCCTCCACTTT.

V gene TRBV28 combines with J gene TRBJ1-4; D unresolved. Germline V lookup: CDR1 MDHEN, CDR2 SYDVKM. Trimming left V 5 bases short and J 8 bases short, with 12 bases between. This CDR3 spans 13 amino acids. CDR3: CASSPQYVEKLFF. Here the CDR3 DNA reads TGTGCCAGCAGTCCCCAATACGTCGAAAAACTGTTTTTT. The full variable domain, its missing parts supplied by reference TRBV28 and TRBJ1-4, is DVKVTQSSRYLVKRTGEKVFLECVQDMDHENMFWYRQDPGLGLRLIYFSYDVKMKEKGDIPEGYSVSREKKERFSLILESASTNQTSMYLCASSPQYVEKLFFGSGTQLSVL.

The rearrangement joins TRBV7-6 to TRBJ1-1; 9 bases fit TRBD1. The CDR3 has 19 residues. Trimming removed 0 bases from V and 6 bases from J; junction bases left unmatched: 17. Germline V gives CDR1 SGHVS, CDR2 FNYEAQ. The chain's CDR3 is CASSLAKTFVDRGRAEAFF. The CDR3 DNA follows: TGTGCCAGCAGCTTAGCTAAGACTTTCGTCGACAGGGGGAGAGCTGAAGCTTTCTTT.

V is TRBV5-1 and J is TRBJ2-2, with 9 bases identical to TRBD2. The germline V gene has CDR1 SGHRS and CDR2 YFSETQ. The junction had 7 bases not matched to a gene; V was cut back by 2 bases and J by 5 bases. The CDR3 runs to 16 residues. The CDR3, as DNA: TGCGCCAGCAGCTTTAGCGGGAGTAAAGGGACCGGGGAGCTGTTTTTT. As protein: CASSFSGSKGTGELFF.

CDR3 coding DNA: TGTGCCTGGAGTGTACTTAGGGGGAGTGAAAAACTGTTTTTT. This sequence encodes CAWSVLRGSEKLFF. The chain couples TRBV30 to TRBJ1-4, with D possibly matching TRBD1 (6 bases). The V end lost 0 bases, the J end lost 7 bases, and 12 bases lay between the germline ends. CDR3 length: 14 residues. Looked up from germline, CDR1 is GTSNPN and CDR2 is SVGIG (reference sequence).

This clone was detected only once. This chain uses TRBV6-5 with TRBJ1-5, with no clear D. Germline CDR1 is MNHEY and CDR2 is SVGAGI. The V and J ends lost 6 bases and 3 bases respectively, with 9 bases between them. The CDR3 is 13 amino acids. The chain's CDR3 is CASRYGDNQPQHF. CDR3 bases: TGTGCCAGCAGGTACGGGGACAATCAGCCCCAGCATTTT.

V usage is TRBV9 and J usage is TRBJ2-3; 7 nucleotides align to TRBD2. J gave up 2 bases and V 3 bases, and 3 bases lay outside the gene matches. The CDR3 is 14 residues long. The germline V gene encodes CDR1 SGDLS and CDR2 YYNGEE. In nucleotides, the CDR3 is TGTGCCAGCAGCGGCGGGGGATTCACAGATACGCAGTATTTT. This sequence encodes CASSGGGFTDTQYF. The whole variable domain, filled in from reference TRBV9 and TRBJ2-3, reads DSGVTQTPKHLITATGQRVTLRCSPRSGDLSVYWYQQSLDQGLQFLIQYYNGEERAKGNILERFSAQQFPDLHSELNLSSLELGDSALYFCASSGGGFTDTQYFGPGTRLTVL.

The DNA for the CDR3 is TGTGCCAGCAGCTTCTTAATCGGGCTGAGCTCCTACAATGAGCAGTTCTTC. Translation gives CASSFLIGLSSYNEQFF. The chain combines TRBV5-8 with TRBJ2-1; D is unclear. Germline CDR1 SGHTS, CDR2 YDEGEE. This CDR3 spans 17 amino acids. Trimming took off 2 bases at V and 0 bases at J, with 15 bases between the two ends.

This CDR3 reads CASTASGAQNTEAFF. CDR3 DNA sequence: TGTGCCAGCACCGCCTCGGGGGCGCAGAACACTGAAGCTTTCTTT. The V gene is TRBV6-5, the J gene TRBJ1-1, with a weak D call TRBD1 (6 bases). Looked up from germline, CDR1 is MNHEY and CDR2 is SVGAGI. The CDR3 has 15 amino acids. Trimming left V 7 bases short and J 1 base short, with 16 bases between.

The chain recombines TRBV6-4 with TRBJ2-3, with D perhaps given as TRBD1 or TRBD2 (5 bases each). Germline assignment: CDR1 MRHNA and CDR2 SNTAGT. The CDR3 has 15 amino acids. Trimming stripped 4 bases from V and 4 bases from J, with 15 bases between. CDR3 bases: TGTGCCAGCAGTGGGGGCCAGAGGGATCCAGATACGCAGTATTTT. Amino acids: CASSGGQRDPDTQYF.

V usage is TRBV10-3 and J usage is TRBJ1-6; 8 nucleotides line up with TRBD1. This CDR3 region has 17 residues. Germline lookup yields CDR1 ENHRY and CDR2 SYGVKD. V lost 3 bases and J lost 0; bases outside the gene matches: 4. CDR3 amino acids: CAISDRQGSSYNSPLHF. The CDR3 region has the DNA TGTGCCATCAGTGATAGACAGGGGAGCTCCTATAATTCACCCCTCCACTTT.

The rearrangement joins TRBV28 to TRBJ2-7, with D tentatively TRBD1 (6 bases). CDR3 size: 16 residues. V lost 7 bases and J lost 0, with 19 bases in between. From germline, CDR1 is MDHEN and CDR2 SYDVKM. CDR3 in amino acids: CASTGPAEGVSYEQYF. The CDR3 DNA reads TGTGCCAGCACCGGACCTGCCGAGGGGGTCTCCTACGAGCAGTACTTC.

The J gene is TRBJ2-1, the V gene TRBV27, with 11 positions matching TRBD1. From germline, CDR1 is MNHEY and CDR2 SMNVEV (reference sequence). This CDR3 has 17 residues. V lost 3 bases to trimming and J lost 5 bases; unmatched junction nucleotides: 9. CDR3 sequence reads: CASSFRWTGGVHNEQFF. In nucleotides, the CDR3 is TGTGCCAGCAGTTTCCGCTGGACAGGGGGCGTCCACAATGAGCAGTTCTTC.

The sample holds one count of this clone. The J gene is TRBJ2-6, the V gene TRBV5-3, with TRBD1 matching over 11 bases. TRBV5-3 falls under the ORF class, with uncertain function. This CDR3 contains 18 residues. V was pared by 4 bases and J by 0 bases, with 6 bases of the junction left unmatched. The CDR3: CARSEGQGESSGANVLTF. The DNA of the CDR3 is TGTGCCAGAAGCGAGGGACAGGGGGAATCCTCTGGGGCCAACGTCCTGACTTTC.

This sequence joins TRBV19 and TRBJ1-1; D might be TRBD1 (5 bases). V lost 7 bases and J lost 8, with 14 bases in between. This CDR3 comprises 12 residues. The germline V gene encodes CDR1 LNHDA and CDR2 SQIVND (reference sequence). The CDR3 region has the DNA TGTGCCAGTACCATAGCGGGGGGAGAAGCTTTCTTT. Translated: CASTIAGGEAFF.

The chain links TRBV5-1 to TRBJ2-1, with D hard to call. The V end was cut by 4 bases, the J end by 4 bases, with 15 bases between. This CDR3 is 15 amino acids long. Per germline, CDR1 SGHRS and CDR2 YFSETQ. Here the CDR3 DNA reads TGCGCCAGCAGCACGGGCCCAGCCACTTACAATGAGCAGTTCTTC. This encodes CASSTGPATYNEQFF. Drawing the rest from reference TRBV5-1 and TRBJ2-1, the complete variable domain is KAGVTQTPRYLIKTRGQQVTLSCSPISGHRSVSWYQQTPGQGLQFLFEYFSETQRNKGNFPGRFSGRQFSNSRSEMNVSTLELGDSALYLCASSTGPATYNEQFFGPGTRLTVL.

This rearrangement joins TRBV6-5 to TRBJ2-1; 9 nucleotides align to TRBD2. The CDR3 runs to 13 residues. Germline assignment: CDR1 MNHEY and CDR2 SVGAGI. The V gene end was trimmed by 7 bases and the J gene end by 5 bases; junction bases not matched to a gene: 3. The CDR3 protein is CASMTSGHNEQFF. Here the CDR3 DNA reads TGTGCCAGCATGACTAGCGGCCACAATGAGCAGTTCTTC.

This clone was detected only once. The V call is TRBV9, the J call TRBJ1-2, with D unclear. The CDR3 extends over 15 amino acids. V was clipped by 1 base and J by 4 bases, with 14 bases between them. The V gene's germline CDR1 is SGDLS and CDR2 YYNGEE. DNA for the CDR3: TGTGCCAGCAGCGTAAATGATCCACGGGTCTATGGCTACACCTTC. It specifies CASSVNDPRVYGYTF.

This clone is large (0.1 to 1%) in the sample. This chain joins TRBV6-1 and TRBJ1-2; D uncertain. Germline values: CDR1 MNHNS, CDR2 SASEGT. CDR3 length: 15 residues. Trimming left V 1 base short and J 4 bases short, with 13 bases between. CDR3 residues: CASSEGPRPGYGYTF. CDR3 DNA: TGTGCCAGCAGTGAAGGGCCCCGACCGGGCTATGGCTACACCTTC.

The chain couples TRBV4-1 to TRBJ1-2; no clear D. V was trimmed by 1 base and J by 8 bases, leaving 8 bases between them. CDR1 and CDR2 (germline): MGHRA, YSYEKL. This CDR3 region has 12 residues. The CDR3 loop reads CASSQVGLGYTF. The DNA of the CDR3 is TGCGCCAGCAGCCAAGTTGGCCTGGGCTACACCTTC.